The entry below gives a single T cell receptor (beta chain) sequence along with its context. Its antigen remains unknown. Trimming left V 5 bases short and J 2 bases short, with 11 bases between. Germline CDR1 is MNHNS and CDR2 is SASEGT. CDR3 length: 14 amino acids. The treatment here: approximately nine-day PBMC culture with coronavirus spike peptide pools or control peptides (ViraFEST assay). Researchers collected the unexposed donor's CD4+ T cells before the COVID-19 pandemic (2011-2018). Following expansion of antigen-specific T cells with peptide pools, ViraFEST then sequenced TCRs. Isolation of CD4+ T cells by negative selection took place after roughly eleven days of culture. Probing of unexposed-donor CD4+ T cells with SARS-CoV-2 S/N and four cold-coronavirus spikes was done, cells permitting. The data were taken from a study of vaccination and CD4 T cells after COVID-19. Oncomine TCR Beta short-read sequencing was applied to DNA from cultured CD4+ T cells. The template was genomic DNA from cultured CD4+ T cells. TCRdb re-derived calls from the PCR reads in MiXCR, one entry per CDR3 protein. The sample lists approximately 9,000 distinct CDR3 sequences; nearly 35% were seen once.

The sequenced sample was CD4+ T cells from blood, cultured in vitro. This receptor was obtained from a human donor in good health. The V call is TRBV6-1, the J call TRBJ2-3; D perhaps matches TRBD2 (6 bases). As DNA, the CDR3 is TGTGCCAGCAGTCGCGGGACTCTCACAGATACGCAGTATTTT. Its translation is CASSRGTLTDTQYF.